This passage covers 12 T cell receptor beta chains from one sample sequenced in a study of regulatory T cells in long-lasting Graves disease. Libraries of TCR beta came from iRepertoire HTBI primers plus Arm-PCR of CDR3 regions. TCRdb re-derived calls from the multiplex PCR reads in MiXCR, one entry per CDR3 protein. The sample contains about 540,000 distinct CDR3 sequences, approximately 15% of which appear only once. Time point in this sample: newly diagnosed GD, antithyroid drugs for less than 3 months. Scientists built the TCR library using RNA that was extracted from PBMCs. The same data also contributed to another study, on T cells in Graves' hyperthyroidism and ophthalmopathy.

The material was peripheral blood mononuclear cells (PBMCs), obtained at new diagnosis, from a patient treated with antithyroid drugs. These receptors all stem from a young man with Graves disease.

This clonotype was seen at least ten times. The gene calls are TRBV6-9 and TRBJ2-7; tentative D call: TRBD1 (5 bases). Trimming removed 6 bases at V and 0 bases at J, with 15 bases between. The CDR3 loop spans 15 amino acids. Germline-derived CDR1 and CDR2 are MNHGY and SVAAGI. The CDR3 region has the DNA TGTGCCAGCAGCTATGGACACCCGAGCTCCTACGAGCAGTACTTC. Translating it yields CASSYGHPSSYEQYF.

This clonotype occurred a few times. The CDR3 DNA sequence: TGTGCCAGCAGAGCGAGGTCTCAATCTGGGGCCAACGTCCTGACTTTC. This sequence encodes CASRARSQSGANVLTF. The V gene is TRBV11-1, the J gene TRBJ2-6; no reliable D call. The V gene lost 6 bases and the J gene lost 1 base, with 13 bases spanning the gap. The CDR3 has 16 amino acids. Germline CDR1 is SGHAT and CDR2 is FQDESV (reference sequence).

This clonotype was seen only a few times. The rearrangement joins TRBV24-1 to TRBJ1-2; tentative D call: TRBD1 (6 bases). This CDR3 comprises 14 residues. Trimming stripped 3 bases from V and 6 bases from J, with 13 bases between. Germline CDR1 KGHDR, CDR2 SFDVKD. In nucleotides, the CDR3 is TGTGCCACCAGTGATCATTCCAGGGGAGATGGCTACACCTTC. As protein: CATSDHSRGDGYTF.

This clonotype has ten or more counts. The chain joins TRBV20-1 to TRBJ1-2; a possible D gene is TRBD1 (6 bases). Between the trimmed V and J ends, which lost 0 bases and 0 bases, there was a span of 11 bases. Germline V CDR1 and CDR2: DFQATT, SNEGSKA (reference sequence). CDR3 length: 15 residues. The CDR3 here is CSARDRGAPNYGYTF. Written as DNA, the CDR3 is TGCAGTGCTAGAGATAGGGGGGCGCCTAACTATGGCTACACCTTC.

The CDR3 is CASSWDRNSPLHF. In DNA form, the CDR3 reads TGTGCCAGCAGTTGGGACCGTAATTCACCCCTCCACTTT. The V and J genes are TRBV27 and TRBJ1-6; a possible D gene is TRBD1 (5 bases). The germline V gene has CDR1 MNHEY and CDR2 SMNVEV (reference sequence). The CDR3 has 13 residues. V was shortened by 4 bases and J by 6 bases, with 7 bases between the two germline ends.

The table lists this clonotype with many counts. The V gene is TRBV2, the J gene TRBJ2-3; 9 bases map to TRBD2. The CDR3 contains 16 residues. Trimming removed 1 base from V and 5 bases from J; junction bases left unmatched: 7. Germline CDR1 is SNHLY and CDR2 is FYNNEI. CDR3 bases: TGTGCCAGCAGTGAAGTTGCGGGAGGGGTGGGAGATACGCAGTATTTT. Translation gives CASSEVAGGVGDTQYF.

There are many counts of this clonotype. The genes are TRBV7-9 and TRBJ2-3; D is unresolved. The CDR3 is 14 amino acids. V shed 5 bases and J shed 1 base, with 10 bases lying between them. Germline V gives CDR1 SEHNR, CDR2 FQNEAQ (reference sequence). The CDR3 spells CASSQRTGTDTQYF. The CDR3 bases are TGTGCCAGCAGCCAACGGACGGGCACAGATACGCAGTATTTT.

There are many counts of this clonotype. The gene calls are TRBV7-9 and TRBJ1-1, with D uncertain. The CDR3 length is 13 residues. The V end was cut by 5 bases, the J end by 1 base, with 8 bases between. Germline V gives CDR1 SEHNR, CDR2 FQNEAQ (reference sequence). The chain's CDR3 is CASSRMANTEAFF. The DNA of the CDR3 is TGTGCCAGCAGCCGGATGGCGAACACTGAAGCTTTCTTT.

This clonotype was seen repeatedly, ten times or more. This chain connects TRBV12-3 or TRBV12-4 to TRBJ2-7; weak D call: TRBD2 (6 bases). There are 15 residues in the CDR3. Trimming took off 5 bases at V and 3 bases at J, with 17 bases between the two ends. CDR3 sequence: CASSGTWEEDYEQYF. CDR3 coding DNA: TGTGCCAGCAGTGGAACCTGGGAGGAGGACTACGAGCAGTACTTC.

Concerning this clonotype itself: A much bigger clone sits one base away, suggesting this may be a read error. DNA of the CDR3: TGTGCCAGCCGCCAGAGGGTAAATGAGCAGTTCTTC. Amino acids: CASRQRVNEQFF. This chain connects TRBV11-2 to TRBJ2-1, with a tentative D call TRBD2 (5 bases). Trimming pared 8 bases from V and 7 bases from J, leaving 12 bases between. In germline, CDR1 is SGHAT, CDR2 FQNNGV. The CDR3 covers 12 residues.

This clonotype was seen many times. The gene calls are TRBV20-1 and TRBJ2-5; D is possibly TRBD2 (6 bases). V was pared by 1 base and J by 5 bases, with 11 bases between. This CDR3 is built from 13 residues. In germline, CDR1 is DFQATT, CDR2 SNEGSKA (reference sequence). CDR3 sequence reads: CSARGGTPETQYF. In nucleotides, the CDR3 is TGCAGTGCTAGAGGCGGGACTCCGGAGACCCAGTACTTC.

This clonotype showed up many times. This chain links TRBV29-1 with TRBJ1-1, with 7 bases identical to TRBD1. CDR3 length: 13 residues. Trimming removed 6 bases from V and 0 bases from J; junction bases left unmatched: 4. CDR1 is SQVTM and CDR2 is ANQGSEA in the germline V gene. CDR3 loop: CSVDTGVNTEAFF. The CDR3 DNA follows: TGCAGCGTCGACACAGGGGTGAACACTGAAGCTTTCTTT.